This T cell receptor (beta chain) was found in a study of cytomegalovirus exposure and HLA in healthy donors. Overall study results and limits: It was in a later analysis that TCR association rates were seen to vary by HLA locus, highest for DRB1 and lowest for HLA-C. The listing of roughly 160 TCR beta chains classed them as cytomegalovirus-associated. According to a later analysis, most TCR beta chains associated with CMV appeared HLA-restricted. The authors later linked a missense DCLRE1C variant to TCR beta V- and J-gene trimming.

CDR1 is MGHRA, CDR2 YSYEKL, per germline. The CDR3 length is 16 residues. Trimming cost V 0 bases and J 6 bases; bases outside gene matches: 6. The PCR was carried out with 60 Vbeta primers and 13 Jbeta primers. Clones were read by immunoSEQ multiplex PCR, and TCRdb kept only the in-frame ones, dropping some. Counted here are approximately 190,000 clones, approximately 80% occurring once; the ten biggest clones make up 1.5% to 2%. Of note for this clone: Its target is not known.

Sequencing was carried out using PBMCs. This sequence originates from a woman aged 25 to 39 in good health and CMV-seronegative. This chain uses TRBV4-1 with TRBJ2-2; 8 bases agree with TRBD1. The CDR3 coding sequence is TGCGCCAGCAGCCAAGAAGGACAGGGAGGAGCCGGGGAGCTGTTTTTT. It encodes CASSQEGQGGAGELFF.